Listed here are 10 T cell receptor beta chains from one sample, sequenced in a study of control samples from healthy donors and cancer patients. Repertoires were generated with immunoSEQ multiplex PCR, while TCRdb's copy carries only in-frame clones and drops some. The sample includes 350,000 to 450,000 clones, about nine tenths of them seen just once. The sample comprised PBMCs. The receptors stem from a man in his forties with head and neck cancer.

The chain recombines TRBV4-1 with TRBJ2-7; D is perhaps TRBD1 or TRBD2 (6 bases each). The ends were cut back, 5 bases at V and 1 base at J, with 24 bases in the middle. Germline V gives CDR1 MGHRA, CDR2 YSYEKL. The CDR3 covers 18 residues. Here the CDR3 DNA reads TGCGCCAGCAGCAAGAATGGAGGGCTCGGAGGGGGTTCCTACGAGCAGTACTTC. This translates into CASSKNGGLGGGSYEQYF.

The chain has TRBV27 and TRBJ2-7; 9 nucleotides agree with TRBD2. The V and J ends lost 2 bases and 0 bases, in that order; junction bases with no gene match: 5. The length of the CDR3 is 16 residues. The germline gives CDR1 MNHEY, CDR2 SMNVEV (reference sequence). The CDR3 here is CASSLRLAGTSYEQYF. For the CDR3, the DNA is TGTGCCAGCAGTTTACGGCTAGCGGGGACCTCCTACGAGCAGTACTTC.

The chain has TRBV5-1 and TRBJ2-2; D uncertain. This CDR3 contains 13 residues. The V end was cut by 0 bases, the J end by 7 bases, with 7 bases between. Germline CDR1 and CDR2: SGHRS and YFSETQ. This chain's CDR3 is CASSLGRDGELFF. The CDR3 nucleotides read TGCGCCAGCAGCTTGGGGCGAGACGGGGAGCTGTTTTTT.

This clone was counted a single time. This chain joins TRBV7-3 and TRBJ1-2; TRBD1 agrees at 8 bases. The V gene's germline CDR1 is SGHTA and CDR2 FQGTGA. V shed 3 bases, J shed 6 bases, and the junction held 6 bases outside the gene matches. The CDR3 is made up of 14 amino acids. The CDR3 DNA is TGTGCCAGCAGCTTCGATGCAGGGGGCCATGGCTACACCTTC. Its protein is CASSFDAGGHGYTF.

The rearrangement links TRBV5-1 to TRBJ1-1, with TRBD1 identical over 7 bases. The ends lost 4 bases at V and 7 bases at J; junction bases unmatched: 7. Germline CDR1 SGHRS, CDR2 YFSETQ. The CDR3 has 13 residues. CDR3 amino acids: CASSGVGDSEAFF. The DNA for the CDR3 is TGCGCCAGCAGCGGAGTAGGGGACAGTGAAGCTTTCTTT.

The chain recombines TRBV10-3 with TRBJ1-1; maybe TRBD1 (5 bases). Germline V lookup: CDR1 ENHRY, CDR2 SYGVKD. Between the trimmed V and J ends, which lost 5 bases and 4 bases, there was a span of 5 bases. The CDR3 runs 11 residues. CDR3 sequence: CAISRGTEAFF. CDR3 in DNA: TGTGCCATCAGTAGGGGCACTGAAGCTTTCTTT.

This clone came up a few times. V usage is TRBV30 and J usage is TRBJ1-5, with TRBD1 matching 12 bases. Trimming removed 3 bases from V and 9 bases from J; junction bases left unmatched: 9. CDR1 GTSNPN and CDR2 SVGIG come from the germline V gene (reference sequence). CDR3 length: 15 amino acids. The CDR3 spells CAWRGTGGESLPQHF. CDR3 bases: TGTGCCTGGAGAGGGACAGGGGGCGAAAGTCTGCCCCAGCATTTT.

V usage is TRBV9 and J usage is TRBJ1-6, with a tentative D call TRBD1 (6 bases). The ends were cut back, 3 bases at V and 5 bases at J, with 12 bases in the middle. Per germline, CDR1 SGDLS and CDR2 YYNGEE. CDR3 length equals 15 residues. CDR3 DNA sequence: TGTGCCAGCAGCGGCCGGGACACGAATAATTCACCCCTCCACTTT. Encoded protein: CASSGRDTNNSPLHF.

V and J are TRBV5-6 and TRBJ1-2; 9 positions match TRBD1. With V trimmed by 5 bases and J by 4 bases, 6 bases remained unmatched. Germline values: CDR1 SGHDT, CDR2 YYEEEE. This CDR3 region has 14 residues. Here the CDR3 reads CASSRGTGPYGYTF. The CDR3 DNA reads TGTGCCAGCAGTAGAGGGACAGGGCCCTATGGCTACACCTTC.

The J gene is TRBJ2-5, the V gene TRBV6-4; D not resolved. Looked up from germline, CDR1 is MRHNA and CDR2 is SNTAGT. Trimming removed 7 bases at V and 4 bases at J, with 13 bases between. CDR3 length: 13 amino acids. DNA for the CDR3: TGTGCCAGCATGGCCGCCAGGCTAGAGACCCAGTACTTC. This encodes CASMAARLETQYF.